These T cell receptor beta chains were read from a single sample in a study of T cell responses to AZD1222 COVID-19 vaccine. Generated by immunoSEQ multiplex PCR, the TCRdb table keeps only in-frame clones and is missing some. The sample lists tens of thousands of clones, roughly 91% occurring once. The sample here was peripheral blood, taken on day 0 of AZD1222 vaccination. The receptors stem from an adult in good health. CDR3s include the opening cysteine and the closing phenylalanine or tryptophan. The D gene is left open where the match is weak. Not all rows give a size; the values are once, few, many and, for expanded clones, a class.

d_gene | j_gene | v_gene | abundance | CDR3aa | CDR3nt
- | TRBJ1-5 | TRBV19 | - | CASSIRVPGASNQPQHF | TGTGCCAGTAGTATACGGGTTCCGGGGGCCAGCAATCAGCCCCAGCATTTT
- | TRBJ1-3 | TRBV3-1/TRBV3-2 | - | CASSQEVARPIYF | TGTGCCAGCAGCCAAGAAGTCGCACGGCCCATATATTTT
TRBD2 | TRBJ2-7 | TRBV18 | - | CASSPRSLAGGEQYF | TGTGCCAGCTCACCACGGTCACTAGCGGGGGGAGAGCAGTACTTC
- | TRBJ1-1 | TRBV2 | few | CASSVDRGHAFF | TGTGCCAGCAGTGTCGATCGGGGACACGCTTTCTTT
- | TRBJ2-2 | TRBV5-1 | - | CASSTDSLNTGELFF | TGCGCCAGCAGCACAGACAGCTTGAACACCGGGGAGCTGTTTTTT
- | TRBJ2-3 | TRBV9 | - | CASSVGRASTDTQYF | TGTGCCAGCAGCGTAGGCCGGGCTAGCACAGATACGCAGTATTTT
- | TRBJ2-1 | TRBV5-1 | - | CASSLAGGGSYNEQFF | TGCGCCAGCAGCTTGGCTGGGGGAGGTTCCTACAATGAGCAGTTCTTC
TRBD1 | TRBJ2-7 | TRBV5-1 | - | CASSPVGGTGAEQYF | TGCGCCAGCAGTCCAGTCGGAGGAACAGGGGCCGAGCAGTACTTC
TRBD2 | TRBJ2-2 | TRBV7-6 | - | CASSFGGAGELFF | TGTGCCAGCAGCTTTGGGGGGGCCGGGGAGCTGTTTTTT
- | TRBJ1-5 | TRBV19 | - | CASSIGGSSNQPQHF | TGTGCCAGTAGTATCGGAGGTTCTAGCAATCAGCCCCAGCATTTT
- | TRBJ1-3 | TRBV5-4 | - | CASSLSPGTALSGNTIYF | TGTGCCAGCAGCTTGTCCCCCGGGACGGCTCTCTCTGGAAACACCATATATTTT
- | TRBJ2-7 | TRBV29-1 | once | CSVLVAVSYEQYF | TGCAGCGTACTGGTGGCGGTTAGCTACGAGCAGTACTTC
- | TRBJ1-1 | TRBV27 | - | CASTPRPSVTEAFF | TGTGCCAGCACACCCCGTCCCTCGGTGACTGAAGCTTTCTTT
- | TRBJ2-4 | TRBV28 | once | CASSPYEISRSKNIQYF | TGTGCCAGCAGTCCCTACGAGATCTCAAGATCCAAAAACATTCAGTACTTC
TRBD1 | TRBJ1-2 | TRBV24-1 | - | CATTDQTGNGYTF | TGTGCCACCACTGACCAGACAGGGAATGGCTACACCTTC
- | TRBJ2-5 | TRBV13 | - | CASSFRQAAETQYF | TGTGCCAGCAGCTTCAGACAGGCGGCAGAGACCCAGTACTTC
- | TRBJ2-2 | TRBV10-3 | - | CAISDLNTGELFF | TGTGCCATCAGCGACCTGAACACCGGGGAGCTGTTTTTT
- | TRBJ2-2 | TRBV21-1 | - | CASIPGTSGNTGELFF | TGTGCCAGCATCCCAGGGACTAGCGGAAACACCGGGGAGCTGTTTTTT
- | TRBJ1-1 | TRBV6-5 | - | CASRSRPPVTEAFF | TGTGCCAGCAGAAGCCGGCCGCCAGTGACTGAAGCTTTCTTT
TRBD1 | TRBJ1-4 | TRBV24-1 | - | CATQGNTEKLFF | TGTGCCACACAGGGGAATACTGAAAAACTGTTTTTT
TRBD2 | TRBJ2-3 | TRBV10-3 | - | CAVRGDTDTQYF | TGTGCCGTGCGGGGGGACACAGATACGCAGTATTTT
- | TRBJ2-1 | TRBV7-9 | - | CASSLVALSSYNEQFF | TGTGCCAGCAGCCTGGTAGCGCTCAGCTCCTACAATGAGCAGTTCTTC
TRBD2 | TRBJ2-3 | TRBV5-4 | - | CASSAPGLAGVGTDTQYF | TGTGCCAGCAGCGCCCCGGGACTAGCGGGAGTAGGAACAGATACGCAGTATTTT
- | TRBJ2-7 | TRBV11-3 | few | CASSLVSYEQYF | TGTGCCAGCAGCTTAGTTTCCTACGAGCAGTACTTC
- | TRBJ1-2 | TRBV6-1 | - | CASSEGRFTNYGYTF | TGTGCCAGCAGTGAAGGGCGGTTCACTAACTATGGCTACACCTTC
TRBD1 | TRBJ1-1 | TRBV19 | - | CASTRDRVNTEAFF | TGTGCCAGCACCAGGGACAGGGTGAACACTGAAGCTTTCTTT
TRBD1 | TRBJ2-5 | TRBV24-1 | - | CATSQSGTGGETQYF | TGTGCCACCAGTCAATCTGGGACAGGGGGAGAGACCCAGTACTTC
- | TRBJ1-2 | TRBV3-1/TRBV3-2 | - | CASSQGNRAANYGYTF | TGTGCCAGCAGCCAGGGAAACAGGGCAGCTAACTATGGCTACACCTTC
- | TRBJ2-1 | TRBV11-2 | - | CASSSDRRSEQFF | TGTGCCAGCAGCTCAGATCGGAGGAGTGAGCAGTTCTTC
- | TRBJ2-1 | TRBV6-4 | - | CASSREVGLNEQFF | TGTGCCAGCAGTAGGGAAGTGGGTTTGAATGAGCAGTTCTTC
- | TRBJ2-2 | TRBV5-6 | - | CASSSLDTPNTGELFF | TGTGCCAGCAGCTCGTTAGACACACCAAACACCGGGGAGCTGTTTTTT
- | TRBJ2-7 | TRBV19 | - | CASSIDPDSYYEQYF | TGTGCCAGTAGTATAGATCCGGACAGTTACTACGAGCAGTACTTC
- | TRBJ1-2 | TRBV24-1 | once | CATSEGLGYTF | TGTGCCACCAGTGAAGGGCTCGGCTACACCTTC
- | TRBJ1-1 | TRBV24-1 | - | CATRGGVTEAFF | TGTGCCACCCGGGGAGGGGTGACTGAAGCTTTCTTT
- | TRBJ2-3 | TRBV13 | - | CASSWRNRAITDTQYF | TGTGCCAGCAGCTGGAGGAACAGGGCTATCACAGATACGCAGTATTTT
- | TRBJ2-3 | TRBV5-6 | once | CASRRDTDTQYF | TGTGCCAGCAGACGGGACACAGATACGCAGTATTTT
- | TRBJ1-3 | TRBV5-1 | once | CASSGSRGTSSGNTIYF | TGCGCCAGCAGCGGGAGCCGGGGGACGAGCTCTGGAAACACCATATATTTT
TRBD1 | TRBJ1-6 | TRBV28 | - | CASRQGINSPLHF | TGTGCCAGCAGACAGGGGATTAATTCACCCCTCCACTTT
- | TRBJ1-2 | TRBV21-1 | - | CASRTDYTF | TGTGCCAGCAGGACAGACTACACCTTC
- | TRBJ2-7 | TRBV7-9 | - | CASSFDTKYEQYF | TGTGCCAGCAGCTTTGACACTAAATACGAGCAGTACTTC
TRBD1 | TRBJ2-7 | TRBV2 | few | CATRRGQGHYEQYF | TGTGCCACCCGGAGGGGACAGGGGCATTACGAGCAGTACTTC
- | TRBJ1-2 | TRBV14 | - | CASSQELRGEDGYTF | TGTGCCAGCAGCCAAGAGCTTCGGGGGGAGGATGGCTACACCTTC